This T cell receptor (beta chain) was obtained from a study of T cells after posttransplantation cyclophosphamide. General study results and limits: Later post-transplant blood repertoires were often dominated by donor CD8+ memory clones.

The sample holds many counts of this clone. Its target is not known. This table comes from immunoSEQ multiplex PCR, and its TCRdb copy is limited to in-frame clones, with some not included. The sample presents over 25,000 clones, none singletons. The CDR3 is made up of 17 amino acids. V dropped 4 bases and J dropped 0 bases, with 19 bases sitting between them. CDR1 and CDR2 (germline): SGDLS, YYNGEE. Peripheral blood was collected from the related graft donor on the marrow donation day. The sequence came from a woman in her twenties or thirties in good health and a related stem cell transplant donor. The chain employs TRBV9 and TRBJ1-1; tentative D call: TRBD1 (5 bases). The specimen was PBMCs. CDR3 nucleotide sequence: TGTGCCAGCAGCCCTCAGGGTCTTGACAGCATGAACACTGAAGCTTTCTTT. Protein: CASSPQGLDSMNTEAFF.